The TCR beta chain under discussion was sequenced for a study of blood T cell repertoires in COVID-19. The method was immunoSEQ multiplex PCR; TCRdb's version includes in-frame clones alone and lacks a portion of them. The table records some 100,000 clones, 80% of them present only once. CDR1 LNHDA and CDR2 SQIVND come from the germline V gene (reference sequence). The V and J ends lost 8 bases and 0 bases, in that order; junction bases with no gene match: 11. CDR3 length: 16 amino acids. The chain has TRBV19 and TRBJ1-1; 8 positions agree with TRBD1. The sequence was collected from a human donor in a cohort sampled during active COVID-19. Input material: peripheral blood. The CDR3 sequence: CASRPTGGALNTEAFF. DNA of the CDR3: TGTGCCAGTCGCCCCACAGGGGGGGCATTGAACACTGAAGCTTTCTTT.